Sequencing of this T cell receptor beta chain was carried out in a study of shared clonotypes between healthy human individuals. Study information: A couple of women and a few men aged 18 to 49 made up the donors.

The repertoire was sequenced with immunoSEQ multiplex PCR; TCRdb's copy has only in-frame clones and lacks some. The data contain some 1 million clones, about 75% of them singletons. Worth noting for this clone: The identical CDR3 is also encoded by other nucleotide sequences in the sample.

The CDR3 has 14 amino acids. CDR1 is SEHNR, CDR2 FQNEAQ, per germline (reference sequence). Trimming stripped 5 bases from V and 2 bases from J, with 12 bases between. The source of this sequence is a man aged 18 to 30 in good health. Source material: memory CD4+ T cells sorted from blood. The subset was: CD45RA-negative fraction. V and J are TRBV7-9 and TRBJ1-2; possible D gene TRBD1, 6 bases. Here the CDR3 reads CASSPKTGNYGYTF. CDR3 DNA sequence: TGTGCCAGCAGCCCGAAAACAGGGAACTATGGCTACACCTTC.